These 26 T cell receptor beta chains share one sample of origin, sequenced in a study of early T cells in non-severe SARS-CoV-2 infection. TCRdb re-called the 5' RACE reads with MiXCR, one entry per CDR3 protein. The sample consists of about 71,000 distinct CDR3 sequences, about an eighth of them appearing once. The material sequenced was whole blood, taken at baseline. These receptors were taken from an adult who was a healthcare worker with PCR-confirmed SARS-CoV-2 infection or an uninfected control (not recorded which).

This chain links TRBV20-1 with TRBJ2-1, with 8 bases lining up with TRBD2. The CDR3 is made up of 16 amino acids. Per germline, CDR1 DFQATT and CDR2 SNEGSKA (reference sequence). V shed 0 bases and J 6 bases; nucleotides not matched to a gene: 10. CDR3 sequence (DNA): TGCAGTGCTAGAGAACCAGGCGGGGGGCAGGGCAATGAGCAGTTCTTC. Amino acids: CSAREPGGGQGNEQFF.

The CDR3 sequence is CSVEGSPRGNYGYTF. CDR3 nucleotide sequence: TGCAGCGTTGAAGGATCCCCTCGTGGTAACTATGGCTACACCTTC. This chain connects TRBV29-1 to TRBJ1-2; no clear D gene. V lost 1 base, J lost 1 base, and 13 bases lay in between. This CDR3 region has 15 residues. CDR1 is SQVTM and CDR2 is ANQGSEA in the germline V gene.

Many counts were recorded for this clonotype. V and J are TRBV29-1 and TRBJ1-2; D might be TRBD1 (5 bases). The germline V gene has CDR1 SQVTM and CDR2 ANQGSEA. The germline V and J ends were trimmed by 7 bases and 6 bases, with 15 bases remaining between them. The CDR3 totals 12 residues. CDR3 amino acids: CSAREQGHGYTF. In DNA, the CDR3 is TGCAGCGCCAGGGAGCAGGGCCATGGCTACACCTTC.

This clonotype was seen ten or more times. V gene TRBV20-1 combines with J gene TRBJ1-3; D not resolved. The CDR3 extends over 12 amino acids. Per the germline V gene, CDR1 is DFQATT and CDR2 is SNEGSKA (reference sequence). The V end lost 7 bases, the J end lost 0 bases, and 7 bases lay between the germline ends. The CDR3 nucleotides are TGCAGTGTCCAGAGCTCTGGAAACACCATATATTTT. It translates to CSVQSSGNTIYF.

V is TRBV7-2 and J is TRBJ1-5; no clear D gene. Germline assignment: CDR1 SGHTA and CDR2 FQGNSA. V lost 5 bases and J lost 3, with 5 bases in between. CDR3 length equals 12 residues. The CDR3: CASSRLNQPQHF. In DNA, the CDR3 is TGTGCCAGCAGCAGGCTCAATCAGCCCCAGCATTTT.

The CDR3 DNA follows: TGTGCCAGCAGCCAAGTTGGGGGAAACACCATATATTTT. It yields the protein CASSQVGGNTIYF. The chain carries TRBV3-1 and TRBJ1-3; D not resolved. The CDR3 extends over 13 amino acids. V lost 1 base to trimming and J lost 4 bases, with 5 bases between them. In germline, CDR1 is LGHDT, CDR2 YNNKEL (reference sequence).

This clonotype occurred many times. The J gene is TRBJ1-4, the V gene TRBV5-5; 8 bases fit TRBD1. Germline loops: CDR1 SGHKS, CDR2 YYEKEE (reference sequence). Trimming at V came to 4 bases and at J to 0 bases, leaving 11 bases not matched to a gene. The CDR3 consists of 18 residues. This CDR3 is CASSPRTGLVSTNEKLFF. The CDR3 region has the DNA TGTGCCAGCAGCCCAAGGACAGGGCTCGTATCAACTAATGAAAAACTGTTTTTT.

The V and J genes are TRBV18 and TRBJ2-3, with TRBD2 matching 8 bases. This CDR3 is 16 amino acids long. The ends lost 6 bases at V and 2 bases at J; junction bases unmatched: 10. Germline V gives CDR1 KGHSH, CDR2 LQKENI. The CDR3 loop reads CASSDFLAGVTDTQYF. The CDR3 DNA reads as TGTGCCAGCTCGGATTTTCTAGCGGGTGTCACAGATACGCAGTATTTT.

This clonotype has a handful of counts. The V gene is TRBV5-1, the J gene TRBJ2-2; D might be TRBD1 (6 bases). Deletions cut 2 bases from V and 2 bases from J, with 10 bases between. There are 15 residues in the CDR3. Germline V lookup: CDR1 SGHRS, CDR2 YFSETQ. As DNA, the CDR3 is TGCGCCAGCAGCTTACAGGGCAGCAACACCGGGGAGCTGTTTTTT. This gives the protein CASSLQGSNTGELFF.

This clonotype came up a few times. The chain is built from TRBV6-2 or TRBV6-3 and TRBJ2-2; 9 nucleotides align to TRBD2. Losses at the gene ends were 0 bases for V and 6 bases for J; bases not matched to a gene: 8. Germline V gene sequence: CDR1 MNHEY, CDR2 SVGEGT. CDR3 size: 17 residues. The CDR3 sequence: CASSYSTAGGPPGELFF. The CDR3 nucleotides are TGTGCCAGCAGTTACTCGACGGCGGGGGGGCCTCCCGGGGAGCTGTTTTTT.

This clonotype appeared a few times. The chain couples TRBV3-1 to TRBJ2-7, with D possibly matching TRBD2 (5 bases). The length of the CDR3 is 12 residues. Per the germline V gene, CDR1 is LGHDT and CDR2 is YNNKEL (reference sequence). V shed 3 bases and J shed 4 bases, with 7 bases lying between them. CDR3 sequence: CASSQGGYEQYF. The CDR3 bases are TGTGCCAGCAGCCAGGGCGGGTACGAGCAGTACTTC.

This clonotype has just a few counts. One end of the junction does not line up with germline, which may come from a read error. This chain uses TRBV20-1 with TRBJ1-5, with D hard to call. Germline-derived CDR1 and CDR2 are DFQATT and SNEGSKA (reference sequence). This CDR3 is built from 15 residues. CDR3 nucleotide sequence: TGCAGTGCTGGAGAGGACCCGGGAGGCAATCAGCCCCAGCATTTT. Its translation is CSAGEDPGGNQPQHF.

The chain carries TRBV2 and TRBJ2-1; 12 bases map to TRBD2. Per the germline V gene, CDR1 is SNHLY and CDR2 is FYNNEI. J gave up 10 bases and V 5 bases, and 9 bases lay outside the gene matches. CDR3 length: 15 amino acids. The CDR3 loop is CASSPTSGGYREQFF. The CDR3, as DNA: TGTGCCAGCAGTCCTACTAGCGGGGGGTACCGGGAGCAGTTCTTC.

This clonotype was seen only a few times. The rearrangement links TRBV5-1 to TRBJ1-1; no clear D. V lost 1 base, J lost 3 bases, and 10 bases lay in between. The CDR3 consists of 14 residues. Per the germline V gene, CDR1 is SGHRS and CDR2 is YFSETQ. The CDR3 DNA reads as TGCGCCAGCAGCTTGCTTCCTGGTTACACTGAAGCTTTCTTT. Translated, it gives CASSLLPGYTEAFF.

This clonotype showed up many times. This chain connects TRBV12-3 or TRBV12-4 to TRBJ1-1; D remains ambiguous. V lost 8 bases and J lost 0, with 7 bases in between. The CDR3 covers 12 residues. The CDR3 here is CASGRMNTEAFF. The CDR3 nucleotides read TGTGCCAGCGGGAGAATGAACACTGAAGCTTTCTTT.

The V gene is TRBV18, the J gene TRBJ2-4; no reliable D call. The CDR3 has 14 amino acids. CDR1 and CDR2 (germline): KGHSH, LQKENI. Deletions cut 6 bases from V and 3 bases from J, with 12 bases between. CDR3 nucleotide sequence: TGTGCCAGCTCGAAGACGGTTGACAAAAACATTCAGTACTTC. This encodes CASSKTVDKNIQYF. The full variable domain, with the rest looked up from reference TRBV18 and TRBJ2-4, is NAGVMQNPRHLVRRRGQEARLRCSPMKGHSHVYWYRQLPEEGLKFMVYLQKENIIDESGMPKERFSAEFPKEGPSILRIQQVVRGDSAAYFCASSKTVDKNIQYFGAGTRLSVL.

The chain has TRBV25-1 and TRBJ2-3; TRBD2 agrees at 11 bases. Germline CDR1 is MGHDK and CDR2 is SYGVNS. The CDR3 has 16 residues. The J segment lost 2 bases and the V segment lost 5 bases, leaving 6 bases of the junction unmatched. CDR3 bases: TGTGCCAGCAGTTCTCTAGCGGGGGGCCCCACAGATACGCAGTATTTT. Translated: CASSSLAGGPTDTQYF.

This clonotype appeared a few times. This chain links TRBV28 with TRBJ1-6; D remains unclear. CDR3 length equals 11 residues. The germline gives CDR1 MDHEN, CDR2 SYDVKM. The V and J ends lost 5 bases and 14 bases respectively, with 10 bases between them. The CDR3 protein is CASSVAASLHF. In DNA form, the CDR3 reads TGTGCCAGCAGTGTGGCGGCCTCCCTCCACTTT.

The sample holds a few counts of this clonotype. The rearrangement uses TRBV5-1 and TRBJ1-2, with 8 bases matching TRBD1. V shed 4 bases and J 2 bases; nucleotides not matched to a gene: 7. Germline V CDR1 and CDR2: SGHRS, YFSETQ. This CDR3 has 15 residues. This CDR3 is CASSLGTGQNYGYTF. Written as DNA, the CDR3 is TGCGCCAGCAGCCTAGGGACAGGTCAGAACTATGGCTACACCTTC. Combining the CDR3 with reference TRBV5-1 and TRBJ1-2 gives the whole variable domain KAGVTQTPRYLIKTRGQQVTLSCSPISGHRSVSWYQQTPGQGLQFLFEYFSETQRNKGNFPGRFSGRQFSNSRSEMNVSTLELGDSALYLCASSLGTGQNYGYTFGSGTRLTVV.

This clonotype has more than one count but fewer than ten. J is TRBJ1-4 and V is TRBV19; D might be TRBD1 (6 bases). Trimming removed 3 bases from V and 5 bases from J, with 16 bases in between. This CDR3 is built from 16 residues. The germline CDR1 and CDR2 sequences are LNHDA and SQIVND (reference sequence). The CDR3 here is CASSIDRPTLNEKLFF. The CDR3 region has the DNA TGTGCCAGTAGTATCGACAGGCCTACCCTCAATGAAAAACTGTTTTTT.

This clonotype has at least ten counts. This chain connects TRBV11-3 to TRBJ2-3, with a possible D match to TRBD2 (6 bases). Germline V gives CDR1 SGHNT, CDR2 YENEEA. The V end lost 1 base, the J end lost 1 base, and 15 bases lay between the germline ends. This CDR3 spans 17 amino acids. CDR3 region: CASSLGGRRGGTDTQYF. In DNA form, the CDR3 reads TGTGCCAGCAGCTTAGGCGGACGGCGGGGCGGCACAGATACGCAGTATTTT.

This clonotype has only a few counts. The chain uses TRBV24-1 and TRBJ2-1, with unresolved D. Germline V gene sequence: CDR1 KGHDR, CDR2 SFDVKD. This CDR3 is 13 amino acids long. V lost 10 bases, J lost 3 bases, and 12 bases lay in between. CDR3 loop: CATTGAVYNEQFF. The DNA for the CDR3 is TGTGCCACGACCGGAGCAGTCTACAATGAGCAGTTCTTC.

The sample holds many counts of this clonotype. This chain links TRBV12-3 or TRBV12-4 with TRBJ1-2; TRBD1 agrees at 9 bases. The CDR3 extends over 15 amino acids. V lost 5 bases, J lost 2 bases, and 6 bases stayed unmatched. CDR3: CASSRTGVWNYGYTF. The CDR3 DNA sequence: TGTGCCAGCAGTCGGACAGGGGTATGGAACTATGGCTACACCTTC.

The chain has TRBV5-5 and TRBJ2-7, with a weak D call TRBD1 (6 bases). The CDR3 extends over 13 amino acids. In germline, CDR1 is SGHKS, CDR2 YYEKEE (reference sequence). Trimming stripped 4 bases from V and 7 bases from J, with 15 bases between. The CDR3 loop is CASSPGAGFEQYF. Here the CDR3 DNA reads TGTGCCAGCAGCCCAGGGGCAGGATTTGAGCAGTACTTC. Variable domain in full (rest from reference TRBV5-5 and TRBJ2-7): DAGVTQSPTHLIKTRGQQVTLRCSPISGHKSVSWYQQVLGQGPQFIFQYYEKEERGRGNFPDRFSARQFPNYSSELNVNALLLGDSALYLCASSPGAGFEQYFGPGTRLTVT.

The chain combines TRBV5-1 with TRBJ1-1, with D possibly TRBD1 on 5 matching bases. V lost 5 bases to trimming and J lost 0 bases, with 11 bases between them. Germline values: CDR1 SGHRS, CDR2 YFSETQ. This CDR3 is built from 14 residues. The CDR3 is CASRSAGMNTEAFF. DNA of the CDR3: TGCGCCAGCAGGTCGGCAGGGATGAACACTGAAGCTTTCTTT.

The sample holds a few counts of this clonotype. The chain joins TRBV15 to TRBJ2-7; D is possibly TRBD2 (7 bases). With 1 base removed from V and 5 bases from J, the gap between germline ends came to 15 bases. The germline CDR1 and CDR2 sequences are LNHNV and YYDKDF (reference sequence). This CDR3 is 15 amino acids long. This CDR3 reads CATSRVRGAFDEQYF. The CDR3 DNA follows: TGTGCCACCAGCAGAGTCCGGGGGGCCTTTGACGAGCAGTACTTC. The full variable domain, in which reference TRBV15 and TRBJ2-7 provide the parts outside the CDR3, is DAMVIQNPRYQVTQFGKPVTLSCSQTLNHNVMYWYQQKSSQAPKLLFHYYDKDFNNEADTPDNFQSRRPNTSFCFLDIRSPGLGDTAMYLCATSRVRGAFDEQYFGPGTRLTVT.